These 15 T cell receptor beta chains originate from one sample sequenced in a study of blood T cell repertoires in COVID-19. Clones were read by immunoSEQ multiplex PCR, and TCRdb kept only the in-frame ones, dropping some. The profile shows about 220,000 clones, about 79% of them singletons. Sequenced material: PBMCs or T cells enriched from blood (not recorded which). The source of these receptors is a woman between 55 and 75 years old who had recovered from COVID-19.

Of note for this clone: In the same sample, other DNA sequences code for this CDR3. The chain links TRBV7-2 to TRBJ1-3; no firm D call. CDR1 and CDR2 (germline): SGHTA, FQGNSA. The V and J ends lost 4 bases and 0 bases respectively, with 7 bases between them. The CDR3 is 14 amino acids. CDR3 sequence: CASSSTSSGNTIYF. CDR3 DNA: TGTGCCAGCAGCTCCACTAGCTCTGGAAACACCATATATTTT.

The chain is built from TRBV6-5 and TRBJ1-3; 8 bases fit TRBD1. Germline CDR1 MNHEY, CDR2 SVGAGI. The V gene end was trimmed by 10 bases and the J gene end by 0 bases; junction bases not matched to a gene: 5. The CDR3 length is 14 residues. The CDR3 loop is CATSTGDSGNTIYF. The CDR3 DNA reads TGTGCCACTTCGACAGGGGACTCTGGAAACACCATATATTTT.

This sequence joins TRBV10-2 and TRBJ2-7; TRBD2 matches 13 bases. The J segment lost 2 bases and the V segment lost 4 bases, leaving 5 bases of the junction unmatched. Looked up from germline, CDR1 is WSHSY and CDR2 is SAAADI. The CDR3 runs to 16 residues. CDR3 DNA: TGCGCCAGCAGTGGGGGGACTAGCGGGACTACCTACGAGCAGTACTTC. It is translated as CASSGGTSGTTYEQYF.

The V gene is TRBV2, the J gene TRBJ1-1; the D is unclear. This CDR3 comprises 15 residues. Germline assignment: CDR1 SNHLY and CDR2 FYNNEI. Trimming left V 8 bases short and J 1 base short, with 17 bases between. Here the CDR3 DNA reads TGTGCCAGCGGCGAGAGATTTCGCGGGAACACTGAAGCTTTCTTT. As protein: CASGERFRGNTEAFF.

The chain couples TRBV10-3 to TRBJ2-1; D is unclear. The germline V gene has CDR1 ENHRY and CDR2 SYGVKD. This CDR3 has 15 amino acids. Trimming shortened V by 4 bases and J by 8 bases, and 18 bases separated the two germline ends. CDR3 nucleotides: TGTGCCATCAGTGTGGTGAGCAGCGTTTCAGATGAGCAGTTCTTC. Protein: CAISVVSSVSDEQFF.

The chain combines TRBV5-1 with TRBJ2-1; TRBD2 agrees at 10 bases. CDR1 is SGHRS, CDR2 YFSETQ, per germline. The ends lost 0 bases at V and 0 bases at J; junction bases unmatched: 9. This CDR3 has 19 amino acids. The CDR3 bases are TGCGCCAGCAGCTTGGTTTGGACTAGCGGACCTGACTCCTACAATGAGCAGTTCTTC. It specifies CASSLVWTSGPDSYNEQFF. The whole variable domain, remainder taken from reference TRBV5-1 and TRBJ2-1, is KAGVTQTPRYLIKTRGQQVTLSCSPISGHRSVSWYQQTPGQGLQFLFEYFSETQRNKGNFPGRFSGRQFSNSRSEMNVSTLELGDSALYLCASSLVWTSGPDSYNEQFFGPGTRLTVL.

The gene calls are TRBV5-1 and TRBJ2-7, with 8 bases identical to TRBD1. Germline values: CDR1 SGHRS, CDR2 YFSETQ. V lost 2 bases and J lost 0; bases outside the gene matches: 4. The CDR3 runs 15 residues. This CDR3 is CASSFLDRASYEQYF. DNA for the CDR3: TGCGCCAGCAGCTTTTTGGACAGGGCCTCCTACGAGCAGTACTTC.

This rearrangement joins TRBV6-5 to TRBJ2-7; 7 nucleotides match TRBD1. V lost 5 bases, J lost 3 bases, and 4 bases stayed unmatched. The CDR3 is made up of 13 amino acids. Germline loops: CDR1 MNHEY, CDR2 SVGAGI. The CDR3 DNA reads TGTGCCAGCAGTCGGACAGGAAACTACGAGCAGTACTTC. It encodes CASSRTGNYEQYF.

The chain links TRBV11-3 to TRBJ2-2; TRBD2 aligns across 7 bases. Trimming took 3 bases from V and 5 from J; bases not matched to a gene: 3. The CDR3 covers 14 residues. Germline CDR1 is SGHNT and CDR2 is YENEEA. The CDR3 DNA follows: TGTGCCAGCAGCTTGAACGGGGGGACCGGGGAGCTGTTTTTT. It translates to CASSLNGGTGELFF.

This rearrangement joins TRBV29-1 to TRBJ1-2; tentatively, D is TRBD1 (6 bases). The CDR3 contains 13 residues. Trimming stripped 6 bases from V and 2 bases from J, with 13 bases between. Germline CDR1 reads SQVTM; CDR2 reads ANQGSEA. The CDR3 DNA follows: TGCAGCGTCGCGACAGGAACCAACTATGGCTACACCTTC. It codes for CSVATGTNYGYTF. The full variable domain, in which reference TRBV29-1 and TRBJ1-2 provide the parts outside the CDR3, is SAVISQKPSRDICQRGTSLTIQCQVDSQVTMMFWYRQQPGQSLTLIATANQGSEATYESGFVIDKFPISRPNLTFSTLTVSNMSPEDSSIYLCSVATGTNYGYTFGSGTRLTVV.

V is TRBV12-5 and J is TRBJ2-1; D unresolved. Germline V gene lookup returns CDR1 LGHNT and CDR2 FRNRAP. There are 12 residues in the CDR3. The V and J ends lost 5 bases and 8 bases respectively, with 10 bases between them. The CDR3 DNA is TGTGCTAGTGGTCCGTCCCTTCATGAGCAGTTCTTC. Translating it yields CASGPSLHEQFF.

The rearrangement joins TRBV7-9 to TRBJ1-5, with 9 positions matching TRBD1. The CDR3 spans 14 residues. Looked up from germline, CDR1 is SEHNR and CDR2 is FQNEAQ (reference sequence). The ends lost 4 bases at V and 6 bases at J; junction bases unmatched: 4. The CDR3 sequence is CASSSQGAGQPQHF. In DNA, the CDR3 is TGTGCCAGCAGCTCACAGGGGGCGGGTCAGCCCCAGCATTTT.

The chain links TRBV2 to TRBJ1-4; 7 bases are shared with TRBD1. Germline V gene lookup returns CDR1 SNHLY and CDR2 FYNNEI. The CDR3 sequence is 16 residues long. J was trimmed by 3 bases and V by 4 bases; bases with no gene match: 8. CDR3 loop: CASSVDRVPPNEKLFF. Written as DNA, the CDR3 is TGTGCCAGCAGTGTCGACAGGGTACCTCCTAATGAAAAACTGTTTTTT.

The rearrangement links TRBV28 to TRBJ1-1; no firm D call. Germline V gene lookup returns CDR1 MDHEN and CDR2 SYDVKM. The CDR3 has 12 amino acids. With 5 bases removed from V and 1 base from J, the gap between germline ends came to 5 bases. The CDR3: CASSPQNTEAFF. In DNA form, the CDR3 reads TGTGCCAGCAGTCCCCAGAACACTGAAGCTTTCTTT.

The chain combines TRBV6-1 with TRBJ1-2; D remains ambiguous. The germline CDR1 and CDR2 sequences are MNHNS and SASEGT. The CDR3 extends over 13 amino acids. The V gene lost 1 base and the J gene lost 5 bases, with 8 bases spanning the gap. CDR3 DNA sequence: TGTGCCAGCAGTGAAGGGGCTGGATATGGCTACACCTTC. This gives the protein CASSEGAGYGYTF.